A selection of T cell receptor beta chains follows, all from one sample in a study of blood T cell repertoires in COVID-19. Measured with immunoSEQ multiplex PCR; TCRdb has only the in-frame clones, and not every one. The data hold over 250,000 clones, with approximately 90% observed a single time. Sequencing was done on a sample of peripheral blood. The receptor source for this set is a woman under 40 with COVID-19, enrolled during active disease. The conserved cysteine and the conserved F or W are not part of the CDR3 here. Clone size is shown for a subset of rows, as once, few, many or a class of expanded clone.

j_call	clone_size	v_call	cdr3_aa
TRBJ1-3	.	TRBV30	AWTLTGLSGNTIY
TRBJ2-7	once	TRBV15	ATSSPGQGTTYEQY
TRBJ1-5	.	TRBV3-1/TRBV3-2	ASSQDGRVNQPQH
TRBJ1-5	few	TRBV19	ASAPLQGGNQPQH
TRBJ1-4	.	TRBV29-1	SVGQGPEKLF
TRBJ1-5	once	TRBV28	ASSLGGVGNQPQH
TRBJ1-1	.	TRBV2	ASSNRLNTEAF
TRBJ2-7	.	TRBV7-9	ASSLGLAGGYEQY
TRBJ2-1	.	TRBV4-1	ASSQLGTSGINEQF
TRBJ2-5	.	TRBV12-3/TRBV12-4	ASSFGGETQY
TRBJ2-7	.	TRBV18	ASSLLAEVYEQY
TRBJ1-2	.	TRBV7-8	ASSLAGVLNYGYT
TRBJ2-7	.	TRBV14	ASSQDIGQGFYEQY
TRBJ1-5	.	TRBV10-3	AIKGTGENQPQH
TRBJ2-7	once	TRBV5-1	ASSFPGYEQY
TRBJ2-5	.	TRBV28	ASSHPGTSGSFEAPRETQY